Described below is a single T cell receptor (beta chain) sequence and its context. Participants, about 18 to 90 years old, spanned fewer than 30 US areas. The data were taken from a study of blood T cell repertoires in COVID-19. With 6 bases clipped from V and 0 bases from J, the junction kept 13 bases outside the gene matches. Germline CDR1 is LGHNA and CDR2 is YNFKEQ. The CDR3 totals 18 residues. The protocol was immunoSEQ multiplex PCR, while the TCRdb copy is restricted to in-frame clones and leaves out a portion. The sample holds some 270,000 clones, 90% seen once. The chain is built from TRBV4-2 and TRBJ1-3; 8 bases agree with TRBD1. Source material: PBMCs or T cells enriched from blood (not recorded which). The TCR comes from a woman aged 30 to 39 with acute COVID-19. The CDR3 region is CASRSGQGGWGSGNTIYF. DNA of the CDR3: TGTGCCAGCAGATCCGGACAGGGAGGTTGGGGCTCTGGAAACACCATATATTTT.